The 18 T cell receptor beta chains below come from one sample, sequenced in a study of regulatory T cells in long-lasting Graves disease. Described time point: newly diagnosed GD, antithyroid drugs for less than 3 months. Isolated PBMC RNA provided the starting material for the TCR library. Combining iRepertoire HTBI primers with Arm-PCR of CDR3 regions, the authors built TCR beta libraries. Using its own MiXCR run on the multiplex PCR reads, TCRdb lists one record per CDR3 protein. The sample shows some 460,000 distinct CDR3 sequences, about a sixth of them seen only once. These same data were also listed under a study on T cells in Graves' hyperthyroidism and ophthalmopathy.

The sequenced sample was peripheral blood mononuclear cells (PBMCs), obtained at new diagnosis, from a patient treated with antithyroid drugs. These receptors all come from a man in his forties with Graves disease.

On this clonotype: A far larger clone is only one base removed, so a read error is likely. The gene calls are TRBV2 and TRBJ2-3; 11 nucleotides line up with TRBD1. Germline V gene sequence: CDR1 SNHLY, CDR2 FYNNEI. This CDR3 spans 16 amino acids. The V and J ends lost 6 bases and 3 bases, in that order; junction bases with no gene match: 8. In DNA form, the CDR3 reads TGTGCCAGCAGGGTGCGGACAGGGGGCGCGACAGATACGCAGTATTTT. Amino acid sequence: CASRVRTGGATDTQYF.

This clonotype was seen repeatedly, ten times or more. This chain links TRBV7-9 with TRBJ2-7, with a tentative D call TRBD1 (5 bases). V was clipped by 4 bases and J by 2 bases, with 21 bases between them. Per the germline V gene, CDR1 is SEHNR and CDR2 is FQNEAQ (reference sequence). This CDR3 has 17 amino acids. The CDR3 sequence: CASSSREDSRTTYEQYF. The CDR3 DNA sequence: TGTGCCAGCAGCTCCAGGGAAGACAGCCGTACTACCTACGAGCAGTACTTC.

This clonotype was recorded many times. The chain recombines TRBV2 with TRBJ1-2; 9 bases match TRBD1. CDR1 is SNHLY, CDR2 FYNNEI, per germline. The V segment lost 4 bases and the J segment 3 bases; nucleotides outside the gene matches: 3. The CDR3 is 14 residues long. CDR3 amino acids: CASSGTGDYYGYTF. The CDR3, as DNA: TGTGCCAGCAGTGGGACAGGGGACTACTATGGCTACACCTTC.

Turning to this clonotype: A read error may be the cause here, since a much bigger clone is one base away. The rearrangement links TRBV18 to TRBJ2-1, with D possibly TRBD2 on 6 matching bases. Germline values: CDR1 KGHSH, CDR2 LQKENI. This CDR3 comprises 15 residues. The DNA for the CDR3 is TGTGCCAGCCCACCAGACGGGGAGGCTTACAATGAGCAGTTCTTC. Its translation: CASPPDGEAYNEQFF. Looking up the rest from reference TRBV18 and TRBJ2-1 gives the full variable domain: NAGVMQNPRHLVRRRGQEARLRCSPMKGHSHVYWYRQLPEEGLKFMVYLQKENIIDESGMPKERFSAEFPKEGPSILRIQQVVRGDSAAYFCASPPDGEAYNEQFFGPGTRLTVL.

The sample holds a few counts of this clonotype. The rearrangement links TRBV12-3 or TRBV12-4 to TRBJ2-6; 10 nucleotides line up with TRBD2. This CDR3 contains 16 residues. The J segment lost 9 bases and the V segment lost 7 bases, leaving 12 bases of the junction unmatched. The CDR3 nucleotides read TGTGCCAGCACGGTTAGCGGGAGGACCCTTTTCAACGTCCTGACTTTC. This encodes CASTVSGRTLFNVLTF.

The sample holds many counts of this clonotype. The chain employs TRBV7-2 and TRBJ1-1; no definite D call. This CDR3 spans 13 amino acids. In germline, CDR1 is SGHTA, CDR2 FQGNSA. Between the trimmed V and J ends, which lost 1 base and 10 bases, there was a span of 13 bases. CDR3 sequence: CASSLEEVTSAFF. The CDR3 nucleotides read TGTGCCAGCAGCTTAGAGGAAGTTACGTCAGCTTTCTTT.

The CDR3: CSVEVGRAIQETQYF. CDR3 sequence (DNA): TGCAGCGTTGAAGTTGGCAGGGCAATACAAGAGACCCAGTACTTC. V gene TRBV29-1 combines with J gene TRBJ2-5; perhaps TRBD1 as D (5 bases). V dropped 1 base and J dropped 2 bases, with 14 bases sitting between them. The length of the CDR3 is 15 residues. The germline V gene encodes CDR1 SQVTM and CDR2 ANQGSEA.

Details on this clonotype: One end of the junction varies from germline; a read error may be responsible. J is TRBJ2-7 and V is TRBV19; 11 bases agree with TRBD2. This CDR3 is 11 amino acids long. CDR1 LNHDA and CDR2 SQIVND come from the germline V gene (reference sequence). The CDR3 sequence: CTTSGIYEQYF. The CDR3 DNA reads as TGCACGACTAGCGGGATTTACGAGCAGTACTTC. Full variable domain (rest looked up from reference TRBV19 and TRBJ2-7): DGGITQSPKYLFRKEGQNVTLSCEQNLNHDAMYWYRQDPGQGLRLIYYSQIVNDFQKGDIAEGYSVSREKKESFPLTVTSAQKNPTAFYLCTTSGIYEQYFGPGTRLTVT.

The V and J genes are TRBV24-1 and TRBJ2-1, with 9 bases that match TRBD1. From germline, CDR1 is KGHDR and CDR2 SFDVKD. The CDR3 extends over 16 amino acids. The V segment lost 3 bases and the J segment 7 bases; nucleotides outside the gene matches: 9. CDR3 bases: TGTGCCACCAGTGATCCAGGGACAGGGTACGTTAATGAGCAGTTCTTC. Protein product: CATSDPGTGYVNEQFF.

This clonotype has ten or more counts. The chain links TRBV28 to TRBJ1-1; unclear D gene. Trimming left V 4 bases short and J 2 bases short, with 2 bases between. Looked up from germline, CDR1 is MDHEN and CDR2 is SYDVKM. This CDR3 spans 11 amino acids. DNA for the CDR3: TGTGCCAGCAGTTCCAACACTGAAGCTTTCTTT. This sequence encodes CASSSNTEAFF.

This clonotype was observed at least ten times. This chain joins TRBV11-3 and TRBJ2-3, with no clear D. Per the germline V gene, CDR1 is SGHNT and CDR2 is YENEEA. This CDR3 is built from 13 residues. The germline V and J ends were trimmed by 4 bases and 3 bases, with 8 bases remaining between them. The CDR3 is CASSSQPTDTQYF. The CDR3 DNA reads TGTGCCAGCAGCTCACAGCCGACAGATACGCAGTATTTT.

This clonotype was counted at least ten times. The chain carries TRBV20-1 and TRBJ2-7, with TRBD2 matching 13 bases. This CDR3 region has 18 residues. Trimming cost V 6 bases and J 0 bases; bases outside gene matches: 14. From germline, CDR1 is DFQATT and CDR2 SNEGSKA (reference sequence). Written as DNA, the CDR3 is TGCAGTGCCGATGGGCGACTAGCGGGAGGCCCGGGCTCCTACGAGCAGTACTTC. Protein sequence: CSADGRLAGGPGSYEQYF.

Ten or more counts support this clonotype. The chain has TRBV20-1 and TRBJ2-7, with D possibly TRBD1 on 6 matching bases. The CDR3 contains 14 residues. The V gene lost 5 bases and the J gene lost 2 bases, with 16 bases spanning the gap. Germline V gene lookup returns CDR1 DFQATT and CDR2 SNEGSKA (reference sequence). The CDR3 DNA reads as TGCAGTGCTGAGGGTCCCGGGACACCCTACGAGCAGTACTTC. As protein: CSAEGPGTPYEQYF.

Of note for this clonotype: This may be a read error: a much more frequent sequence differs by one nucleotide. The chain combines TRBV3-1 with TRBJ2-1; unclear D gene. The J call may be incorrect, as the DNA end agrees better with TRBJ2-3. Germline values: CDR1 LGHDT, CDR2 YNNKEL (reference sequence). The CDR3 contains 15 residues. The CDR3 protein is CASSQGLHVGETQYF. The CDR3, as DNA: TGTGCCAGCAGCCAAGGATTGCATGTGGGTGAAACGCAGTATTTT.

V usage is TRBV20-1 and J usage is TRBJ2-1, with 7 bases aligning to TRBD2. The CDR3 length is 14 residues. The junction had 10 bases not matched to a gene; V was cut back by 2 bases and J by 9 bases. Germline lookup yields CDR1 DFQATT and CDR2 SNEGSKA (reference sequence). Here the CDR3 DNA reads TGCAGTGCTAGAAGGCGGGAGCAACCGGGTGAGCAGTTCTTC. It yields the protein CSARRREQPGEQFF.

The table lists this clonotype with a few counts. CDR3 sequence: CASSERQHPSYEQYF. DNA for the CDR3: TGTGCCAGCAGTGAGCGACAGCACCCCTCCTACGAGCAGTACTTC. V usage is TRBV6-2 or TRBV6-3 and J usage is TRBJ2-7; perhaps TRBD1 as D (5 bases). Germline assignment: CDR1 MNHEY and CDR2 SVGEGT. The V end was cut by 5 bases, the J end by 0 bases, with 14 bases between. The CDR3 length is 15 residues.

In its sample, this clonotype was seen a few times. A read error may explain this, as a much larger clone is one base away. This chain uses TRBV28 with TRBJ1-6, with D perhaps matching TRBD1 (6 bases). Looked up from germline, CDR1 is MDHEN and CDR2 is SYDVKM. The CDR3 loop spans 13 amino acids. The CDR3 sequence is CASSTGANSPPHF. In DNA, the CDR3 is TGTGCCAGCAGTACGGGGGCTAATTCACCCCCCCACTTT.

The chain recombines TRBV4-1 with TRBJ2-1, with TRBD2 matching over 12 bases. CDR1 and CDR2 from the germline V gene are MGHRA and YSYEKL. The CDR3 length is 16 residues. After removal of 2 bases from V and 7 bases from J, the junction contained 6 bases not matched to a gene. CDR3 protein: CASSQPTSGRRNEQFF. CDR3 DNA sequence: TGCGCCAGCAGCCAACCGACTAGCGGGAGAAGGAATGAGCAGTTCTTC.